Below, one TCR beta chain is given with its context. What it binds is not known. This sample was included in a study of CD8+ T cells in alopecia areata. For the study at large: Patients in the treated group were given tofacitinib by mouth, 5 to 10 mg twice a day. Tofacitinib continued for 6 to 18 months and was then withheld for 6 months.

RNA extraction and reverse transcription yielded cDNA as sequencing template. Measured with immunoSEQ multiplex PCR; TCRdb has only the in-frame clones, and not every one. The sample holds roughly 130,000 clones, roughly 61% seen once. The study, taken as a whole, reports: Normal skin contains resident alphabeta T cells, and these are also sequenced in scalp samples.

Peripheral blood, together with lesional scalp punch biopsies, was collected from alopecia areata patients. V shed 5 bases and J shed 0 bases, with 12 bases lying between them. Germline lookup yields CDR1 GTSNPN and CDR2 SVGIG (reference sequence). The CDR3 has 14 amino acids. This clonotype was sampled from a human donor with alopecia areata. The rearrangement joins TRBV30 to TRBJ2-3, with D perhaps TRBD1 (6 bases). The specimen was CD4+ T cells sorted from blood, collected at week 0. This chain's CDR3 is CAWQGSQSTDTQYF. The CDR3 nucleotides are TGTGCCTGGCAGGGGTCTCAAAGCACAGATACGCAGTATTTT.